Detailed here is one TCR beta chain. The antigen is unknown. Between the trimmed V and J ends, which lost 5 bases and 0 bases, there was a span of 11 bases. CDR1 is MNHEY, CDR2 SMNVEV, per germline (reference sequence). CDR3 size: 15 residues. These data come from a study of graft-versus-host responses after intestinal transplantation. General study findings and limits: GvH clones occurred in recipient marrow; some first appeared in ileum or blood.

Generated by immunoSEQ multiplex PCR, the TCRdb table keeps only in-frame clones and is missing some. This sample has about 83,000 clones, with 85% to 90% found just once. The receptor's source is a human donor who received an intestinal transplant. The input for sequencing was unstimulated CD4+ T cells sorted from spleen or lymph node cells, taken before intestinal transplant. This rearrangement joins TRBV27 to TRBJ1-5; weak D call: TRBD1 (6 bases). CDR3 loop: CASSTQGYSNQPQHF. The CDR3 nucleotides read TGTGCCAGCAGTACTCAGGGGTATAGCAATCAGCCCCAGCATTTT.